The 6 T cell receptor beta chains in this list originate from one sample, sequenced in a study of cytomegalovirus exposure and HLA in healthy donors. PCR employed 60 Vbeta and 13 Jbeta primers. Produced via immunoSEQ multiplex PCR; TCRdb's table is partial and in-frame only. The sample contains more than 140,000 clones, about three fifths of which appear only once. Material for sequencing was PBMCs. These receptors were taken from a woman aged 25 to 39 in good health and CMV-seropositive.

This clone was detected once. The chain has TRBV4-1 and TRBJ1-2, with a possible D match to TRBD1 (6 bases). This CDR3 is 17 amino acids long. The V gene's germline CDR1 is MGHRA and CDR2 YSYEKL. V lost 4 bases and J lost 8, with 26 bases in between. The CDR3 DNA reads TGCGCCAGCAGCCCCGTTTACGGCCGACGCAGGGGAGGGGGCTACACCTTC. Residues: CASSPVYGRRRGGGYTF.

The rearrangement joins TRBV19 to TRBJ1-2, with D possibly matching TRBD1 (5 bases). V lost 1 base and J lost 8, with 20 bases in between. In germline, CDR1 is LNHDA, CDR2 SQIVND (reference sequence). This CDR3 spans 16 amino acids. The CDR3 bases are TGTGCCAGTAGTATAGCGACTGGCAGGGAAGTAGGCGGCTACACCTTC. It translates to CASSIATGREVGGYTF.

The chain has TRBV6-1 and TRBJ2-5, with D perhaps matching TRBD2 (5 bases). Germline values: CDR1 MNHNS, CDR2 SASEGT. Trimming stripped 8 bases from V and 4 bases from J, with 11 bases between. The length of the CDR3 is 12 residues. CDR3 DNA: TGTGCCAGCCAGCGGTGGGGAGAGACCCAGTACTTC. This sequence encodes CASQRWGETQYF.

This clone has more than one count but fewer than ten. The chain links TRBV6-1 to TRBJ2-1, with D unresolved. CDR3 length: 15 residues. V dropped 6 bases and J dropped 3 bases, with 15 bases sitting between them. In germline, CDR1 is MNHNS, CDR2 SASEGT. In DNA form, the CDR3 reads TGTGCCAGCAGCCTTGATCCCGCGGACTACAATGAGCAGTTCTTC. It encodes CASSLDPADYNEQFF.

Regarding this clone: Other DNA sequences of this sample code for an identical CDR3. The chain joins TRBV10-2 to TRBJ2-7; no definite D call. The CDR3 is made up of 14 amino acids. Trimming left V 0 bases short and J 0 bases short, with 6 bases between. In germline, CDR1 is WSHSY, CDR2 SAAADI. CDR3 in DNA: TGCGCCAGCAGTGAGTCTCCTAGCTCCTACGAGCAGTACTTC. Translated, it gives CASSESPSSYEQYF.

This sequence joins TRBV15 and TRBJ2-1; TRBD2 agrees at 9 bases. From germline, CDR1 is LNHNV and CDR2 YYDKDF (reference sequence). This CDR3 has 15 amino acids. The V gene end was trimmed by 5 bases and the J gene end by 2 bases; junction bases not matched to a gene: 4. CDR3 bases: TGTGCCACCAGCGGGGGCGGGAGGGCCTACAATGAGCAGTTCTTC. This translates into CATSGGGRAYNEQFF.